Shown below are 24 T cell receptor beta chains from a single sample sequenced in a study of blood T cell repertoires in COVID-19. Method: immunoSEQ multiplex PCR; TCRdb's copy keeps in-frame clones and lacks some. The table has around 170,000 clones, more than 85% seen once. Sequencing was performed on peripheral blood. The receptors stem from a woman aged 25 to 39 with active or convalescent COVID-19.

Turning to this clone: Different DNA sequences within this sample yield the same CDR3. This rearrangement joins TRBV19 to TRBJ2-7, with 7 bases fitting TRBD2. The trim removed 3 bases at V and 1 base at J, leaving 3 bases unmatched. The CDR3 totals 14 residues. Germline V gene data show CDR1 as LNHDA and CDR2 as SQIVND (reference sequence). This chain's CDR3 is CASSISSGSYEQYF. The CDR3 region has the DNA TGTGCCAGTAGTATTTCTAGCGGATCCTACGAGCAGTACTTC.

This sequence joins TRBV28 and TRBJ1-4; possible D gene TRBD1, 5 bases. The CDR3 spans 16 residues. Trimming removed 5 bases at V and 0 bases at J, with 13 bases between. Looked up from germline, CDR1 is MDHEN and CDR2 is SYDVKM. For the CDR3, the DNA is TGTGCCAGCAGTCCCCTATGGGGGGCAACTAATGAAAAACTGTTTTTT. Its translation: CASSPLWGATNEKLFF.

This chain joins TRBV6-1 and TRBJ2-7; TRBD2 might be the D (6 bases). The germline V gene has CDR1 MNHNS and CDR2 SASEGT. Trimming removed 2 bases from V and 0 bases from J, with 11 bases in between. The CDR3 sequence is 15 residues long. The CDR3 reads CASSEPTTSSYEQYF. In nucleotides, the CDR3 is TGTGCCAGCAGTGAACCTACGACTAGCTCCTACGAGCAGTACTTC.

The genes are TRBV6-2 or TRBV6-3 and TRBJ2-1; 7 bases are a match to TRBD1. This CDR3 has 16 amino acids. Germline loops: CDR1 MNHEY, CDR2 SVGEGT. V trimming: 5 bases; J trimming: 5 bases; junction bases outside the gene matches: 12. The CDR3 DNA is TGTGCCAGCAGTCCACCAGGGGGACAGCGAAACAATGAGCAGTTCTTC. It yields the protein CASSPPGGQRNNEQFF.

The chain joins TRBV12-3 or TRBV12-4 to TRBJ1-1; the D gene is possibly TRBD1 (6 bases). The CDR3 is made up of 12 amino acids. V dropped 5 bases and J dropped 12 bases, with 16 bases sitting between them. CDR3 sequence: CASSTGRQRSFF. Here the CDR3 DNA reads TGTGCCAGCAGTACAGGGCGCCAAAGGTCTTTCTTT.

The V call is TRBV2, the J call TRBJ2-3; tentative D call: TRBD2 (5 bases). The germline CDR1 and CDR2 sequences are SNHLY and FYNNEI. The length of the CDR3 is 15 residues. The V end lost 4 bases, the J end lost 1 base, and 12 bases lay between the germline ends. The DNA of the CDR3 is TGTGCCAGCAGTGTCCGGACTTCCCGCACAGATACGCAGTATTTT. This gives the protein CASSVRTSRTDTQYF.

The V gene is TRBV18, the J gene TRBJ1-1, with 10 bases that match TRBD1. Losses at the gene ends were 1 base for V and 0 bases for J; bases not matched to a gene: 2. Germline V CDR1 and CDR2: KGHSH, LQKENI. There are 16 residues in the CDR3. The CDR3 loop reads CASSPRTGGLNTEAFF. CDR3 DNA sequence: TGTGCCAGCTCACCACGGACAGGGGGTTTGAACACTGAAGCTTTCTTT.

This clone has only one observation. The V gene is TRBV4-1, the J gene TRBJ1-5; TRBD1 agrees at 11 bases. Germline CDR1 MGHRA, CDR2 YSYEKL. The trim removed 5 bases at V and 6 bases at J, leaving 6 bases unmatched. The CDR3 length is 15 residues. CDR3 amino acids: CASSYGQGAVQPQHF. CDR3 coding DNA: TGCGCCAGCAGCTACGGACAGGGGGCCGTTCAGCCCCAGCATTTT.

This clone has more than one count but fewer than ten. This chain connects TRBV19 to TRBJ1-5; D is unresolved. CDR1 and CDR2 (germline): LNHDA, SQIVND (reference sequence). V lost 5 bases and J 4 bases, leaving 6 bases between the germline ends. This CDR3 comprises 12 residues. The CDR3 loop reads CASSEGNQPQHF. The DNA for the CDR3 is TGTGCCAGTAGTGAGGGAAATCAGCCCCAGCATTTT.

This chain connects TRBV5-4 to TRBJ2-1; 8 bases map to TRBD2. Germline CDR1 is SGHNT and CDR2 is YYREEE (reference sequence). The CDR3 length is 15 residues. The V segment lost 4 bases and the J segment 7 bases; nucleotides outside the gene matches: 10. CDR3 residues: CASSPRTSPANEQFF. CDR3 sequence (DNA): TGTGCCAGCAGCCCCCGGACTAGCCCGGCAAATGAGCAGTTCTTC.

Concerning this clone: The junction does not match germline at one end; this may be a read error. This chain connects TRBV24-1 to TRBJ2-1, with a possible D match to TRBD2 (5 bases). This CDR3 spans 11 amino acids. Germline-derived CDR1 and CDR2 are KGHDR and SFDVKD. The chain's CDR3 is CATLIEGEGIF. The CDR3, as DNA: TGTGCCACCCTGATAGAGGGAGAAGGTATCTTC.

J is TRBJ1-2 and V is TRBV12-5; D gene ambiguous. This CDR3 comprises 14 residues. Trimming shortened V by 7 bases and J by 6 bases, and 18 bases separated the two germline ends. Looked up from germline, CDR1 is LGHNT and CDR2 is FRNRAP. CDR3 sequence: CASAPSSGFDGYTF. CDR3 coding DNA: TGTGCTAGTGCCCCCTCATCGGGATTCGATGGCTACACCTTC.

The rearrangement uses TRBV4-1 and TRBJ1-1, with a tentative D call TRBD1 (5 bases). CDR3 length equals 18 residues. Per the germline V gene, CDR1 is MGHRA and CDR2 is YSYEKL. The V end lost 4 bases, the J end lost 1 base, and 22 bases lay between the germline ends. The CDR3 nucleotides read TGCGCCAGCAGCCTCCCTATGGGGGGTAGGGTTTGGAACACTGAAGCTTTCTTT. This gives the protein CASSLPMGGRVWNTEAFF.

The rearrangement uses TRBV10-1 and TRBJ2-1; tentatively, D is TRBD1 (6 bases). The ends were cut back, 2 bases at V and 8 bases at J, with 13 bases in the middle. Per germline, CDR1 WNHNN and CDR2 SYGVQD (reference sequence). The CDR3 extends over 14 amino acids. The CDR3 is CASSEGGGKDEQFF. The CDR3 bases are TGCGCCAGCAGTGAGGGGGGCGGTAAGGATGAGCAGTTCTTC.

The chain recombines TRBV19 with TRBJ2-7; TRBD2 aligns across 7 bases. CDR1 is LNHDA, CDR2 SQIVND, per germline (reference sequence). The junction had 6 bases not matched to a gene; V was cut back by 4 bases and J by 0 bases. The CDR3 spans 15 residues. The CDR3 region is CASSTTSSASYEQYF. The CDR3 region has the DNA TGTGCCAGTAGTACGACTAGCAGCGCCTCCTACGAGCAGTACTTC.

This chain uses TRBV6-5 with TRBJ2-1; 10 positions agree with TRBD2. CDR1 and CDR2 from the germline V gene are MNHEY and SVGAGI. V trimming: 2 bases; J trimming: 8 bases; junction bases outside the gene matches: 9. The CDR3 runs 16 residues. This CDR3 is CASSYRAGGPIYEQFF. The DNA of the CDR3 is TGTGCCAGCAGTTACCGAGCGGGAGGGCCGATCTATGAGCAGTTCTTC.

The V gene is TRBV5-6, the J gene TRBJ2-3; 8 bases are a match to TRBD2. The CDR3 totals 16 residues. Germline V gene sequence: CDR1 SGHDT, CDR2 YYEEEE. With V trimmed by 1 base and J by 3 bases, 7 bases remained unmatched. CDR3 in amino acids: CASSLRNGGATDTQYF. The DNA for the CDR3 is TGTGCCAGCAGCTTGAGGAACGGGGGGGCAACAGATACGCAGTATTTT. Based on the CDR3 plus reference TRBV5-6 and TRBJ2-3, the full variable domain is DAGVTQSPTHLIKTRGQQVTLRCSPKSGHDTVSWYQQALGQGPQFIFQYYEEEERQRGNFPDRFSGHQFPNYSSELNVNALLLGDSALYLCASSLRNGGATDTQYFGPGTRLTVL.

Only a few counts were recorded for this clone. This chain uses TRBV30 with TRBJ1-6, with TRBD1 identical over 9 bases. The CDR3 totals 15 residues. V trimming: 1 base; J trimming: 7 bases; junction bases outside the gene matches: 5. The germline V gene encodes CDR1 GTSNPN and CDR2 SVGIG (reference sequence). The CDR3, as DNA: TGTGCCTGGAGTGCGGGACAGGGCTGGAATTCACCCCTCCACTTT. Amino acid sequence: CAWSAGQGWNSPLHF.

This chain uses TRBV28 with TRBJ2-7, with 9 bases matching TRBD2. The CDR3 sequence is 17 residues long. Germline-derived CDR1 and CDR2 are MDHEN and SYDVKM. V was pared by 7 bases and J by 6 bases, with 19 bases of the junction left unmatched. The CDR3 spells CASILITSGSVGGEQYF. DNA for the CDR3: TGTGCCAGCATCCTTATCACTAGCGGGTCGGTGGGGGGCGAGCAGTACTTC.

V and J are TRBV6-6 and TRBJ1-4, with 7 bases identical to TRBD1. Germline V gives CDR1 MNHNY, CDR2 SVGAGI (reference sequence). The V gene end was trimmed by 5 bases and the J gene end by 0 bases; junction bases not matched to a gene: 18. This CDR3 comprises 20 residues. CDR3 nucleotides: TGTGCCAGCAGTCCATACCGGGACAGCCACTTAAATGCAACTAATGAAAAACTGTTTTTT. This gives the protein CASSPYRDSHLNATNEKLFF.

This chain connects TRBV28 to TRBJ2-7, with 7 bases that match TRBD1. Looked up from germline, CDR1 is MDHEN and CDR2 is SYDVKM. The ends lost 7 bases at V and 2 bases at J; junction bases unmatched: 5. The length of the CDR3 is 13 residues. In DNA, the CDR3 is TGTGCCAGCACAACGGGACAGACCTACGAGCAGTACTTC. Amino acid sequence: CASTTGQTYEQYF.

This sequence joins TRBV11-3 and TRBJ2-5, with a tentative D call TRBD2 (6 bases). The CDR3 loop spans 14 amino acids. Germline CDR1 reads SGHNT; CDR2 reads YENEEA. The ends were cut back, 5 bases at V and 1 base at J, with 11 bases in the middle. This CDR3 reads CASSPGGPQETQYF. CDR3 nucleotide sequence: TGTGCCAGCAGCCCCGGGGGACCCCAAGAGACCCAGTACTTC.

The rearrangement joins TRBV7-6 to TRBJ2-7; 9 bases fit TRBD2. The junction had 4 bases not matched to a gene; V was cut back by 4 bases and J by 0 bases. The germline V gene encodes CDR1 SGHVS and CDR2 FNYEAQ. This CDR3 region has 15 residues. CDR3 in amino acids: CASSYLSGSSYEQYF. Here the CDR3 DNA reads TGTGCCAGCAGCTACCTTAGCGGGAGCTCCTACGAGCAGTACTTC. Full variable domain (outside the CDR3, taken from reference TRBV7-6 and TRBJ2-7): GAGVSQSPRYKVTKRGQDVALRCDPISGHVSLYWYRQALGQGPEFLTYFNYEAQQDKSGLPNDRFSAERPEGSISTLTIQRTEQRDSAMYRCASSYLSGSSYEQYFGPGTRLTVT.

This clone was seen only once. The CDR3 coding sequence is TGTGCCAGCAGTTGGATATCGGACAGGGGGCGTAATTCACCCCTCCACTTT. Translating gives CASSWISDRGRNSPLHF. The chain recombines TRBV27 with TRBJ1-6, with TRBD1 matching over 11 bases. This CDR3 has 17 residues. Germline V gives CDR1 MNHEY, CDR2 SMNVEV (reference sequence). V lost 4 bases, J lost 6 bases, and 8 bases stayed unmatched.